One and the same sample provided the 26 T cell receptor beta chains below, sequenced in a study of blood T cells in healthy people across ages. It was with a sample-barcoded 5' primer and a J-beta primer mix that a second PCR of roughly 6 to 12 cycles was run. TCRdb reprocessed the 5' RACE reads with MiXCR, giving one entry per CDR3 protein. In the table there are about 720,000 distinct CDR3 sequences, about a fifth of which are singletons. Source material: blood. The source of these receptors is a man aged 70-80 years in good health.

The V and J genes are TRBV2 and TRBJ2-7; D gene ambiguous. This CDR3 has 12 amino acids. Trimming took off 5 bases at V and 4 bases at J, with 9 bases between the two ends. The germline V gene has CDR1 SNHLY and CDR2 FYNNEI. The CDR3 DNA reads TGTGCCAGCAGTCCCCAGGTATACGAGCAGTACTTC. This gives the protein CASSPQVYEQYF.

This clonotype was recorded a few times. This sequence joins TRBV24-1 and TRBJ2-5; D may be TRBD1 (6 bases). The end of the DNA fits TRBJ2-1 better, so the J call may be wrong. The CDR3 loop spans 15 amino acids. Germline CDR1 reads KGHDR; CDR2 reads SFDVKD. The CDR3 sequence is CATSDLGALQGEQFF. The CDR3 bases are TGTGCCACCAGTGATTTGGGGGCACTACAGGGTGAGCAGTTCTTC.

This clonotype was found a few times. This chain connects TRBV5-1 to TRBJ1-3; 7 bases align to TRBD1. V gave up 5 bases and J gave up 2 bases; unmatched junction bases: 7. Germline CDR1 SGHRS, CDR2 YFSETQ. The CDR3 spans 15 residues. The CDR3 sequence: CASSRDGTAGNTIYF. CDR3 nucleotides: TGCGCCAGCAGTAGGGACGGGACAGCTGGAAACACCATATATTTT.

The genes are TRBV7-9 and TRBJ2-6, with TRBD2 matching 14 bases. The CDR3 contains 17 residues. Germline V lookup: CDR1 SEHNR, CDR2 FQNEAQ (reference sequence). Trimming at V came to 5 bases and at J to 2 bases, leaving 2 bases not matched to a gene. Here the CDR3 reads CASSMGLAGAGANVLTF. The CDR3 DNA sequence: TGTGCCAGCAGCATGGGACTAGCGGGAGCTGGGGCCAACGTCCTGACTTTC.

This clonotype was seen only a few times. The CDR3 nucleotides are TGCGCCAGCAGCCAGGAGAGACTCAATGGAGCCAAAAACATTCAGTACTTC. Amino acids: CASSQERLNGAKNIQYF. The chain links TRBV4-1 to TRBJ2-4; D is undetermined. This CDR3 contains 17 residues. CDR1 MGHRA and CDR2 YSYEKL come from the germline V gene. V was pared by 3 bases and J by 0 bases, with 15 bases between.

The chain has TRBV28 and TRBJ1-1; D gene unclear. The V gene lost 3 bases and the J gene lost 6 bases, with 20 bases spanning the gap. There are 16 residues in the CDR3. Germline V CDR1 and CDR2: MDHEN, SYDVKM. CDR3 region: CASSFGRMVGLPEAFF. The DNA of the CDR3 is TGTGCCAGCAGTTTTGGGAGAATGGTGGGCCTTCCTGAAGCTTTCTTT.

The genes are TRBV20-1 and TRBJ1-1; possibly TRBD1 for D (5 bases). V was shortened by 3 bases and J by 5 bases, with 13 bases between the two germline ends. This CDR3 region has 13 residues. The V gene's germline CDR1 is DFQATT and CDR2 SNEGSKA (reference sequence). The CDR3 protein is CSARGRVETEAFF. The CDR3 DNA follows: TGCAGTGCTAGGGGCAGGGTTGAGACTGAAGCTTTCTTT.

This clonotype was recorded many times. The gene calls are TRBV12-3 or TRBV12-4 and TRBJ1-2; D uncertain. V was clipped by 2 bases and J by 8 bases, with 9 bases between them. This CDR3 region has 12 residues. The CDR3: CASSLSGFGYTF. The CDR3 bases are TGTGCCAGCAGTTTATCGGGGTTCGGCTACACCTTC.

The table lists this clonotype with many counts. This chain uses TRBV12-3 or TRBV12-4 with TRBJ2-1, with D perhaps TRBD2 (5 bases). The CDR3 contains 12 residues. Trimming stripped 7 bases from V and 7 bases from J, with 11 bases between. The CDR3 bases are TGTGCCAGCACCGCTGAGGGTAATGAGCAGTTCTTC. This gives the protein CASTAEGNEQFF.

The chain couples TRBV30 to TRBJ2-1, with TRBD1 matching over 9 bases. The length of the CDR3 is 15 residues. Germline V gene sequence: CDR1 GTSNPN, CDR2 SVGIG (reference sequence). V was pared by 2 bases and J by 4 bases, with 6 bases of the junction left unmatched. The CDR3 spells CAWSPGTGRYNEQFF. The CDR3 region has the DNA TGTGCCTGGAGTCCCGGGACAGGGCGGTACAATGAGCAGTTCTTC.

The chain employs TRBV6-5 and TRBJ1-2, with D tentatively TRBD1 (6 bases). CDR3 length: 13 residues. In germline, CDR1 is MNHEY, CDR2 SVGAGI. Between the trimmed V and J ends, which lost 8 bases and 4 bases, there was a span of 14 bases. The CDR3 here is CASYRAQGYGYTF. The CDR3 DNA follows: TGTGCCAGCTACAGGGCCCAAGGCTATGGCTACACCTTC.

A word on this clonotype: The junction departs from the called germline gene at one end, perhaps through a read error. The rearrangement uses TRBV4-2 and TRBJ2-3; 7 bases are a match to TRBD1. Germline-derived CDR1 and CDR2 are LGHNA and YNFKEQ. CDR3 length equals 14 residues. The CDR3 coding sequence is TGTGCCGGCAGCATACAGGGGAGCACAGATACGCAGTATTTT. Protein sequence: CAGSIQGSTDTQYF.

This clonotype was recorded at least ten times. The chain carries TRBV12-3 or TRBV12-4 and TRBJ2-4, with 8 bases that match TRBD1. V lost 7 bases to trimming and J lost 5 bases; unmatched junction nucleotides: 13. There are 16 residues in the CDR3. The CDR3 region is CASTLGAGGGQNIQYF. The CDR3 DNA reads as TGTGCCAGCACGTTAGGGGCAGGGGGCGGCCAAAACATTCAGTACTTC.

The rearrangement links TRBV19 to TRBJ1-6, with D possibly matching TRBD1 (5 bases). The germline V gene encodes CDR1 LNHDA and CDR2 SQIVND (reference sequence). The CDR3 totals 19 residues. The V and J ends lost 7 bases and 0 bases respectively, with 22 bases between them. CDR3 sequence reads: CASTLGPGRLSSYNSPLHF. The CDR3, as DNA: TGTGCCAGTACCCTTGGCCCGGGACGCCTAAGCTCCTATAATTCACCCCTCCACTTT.

This clonotype has just a few counts. The CDR3 loop reads CASSWGTFYGYTF. The CDR3 DNA is TGTGCCAGCAGTTGGGGGACATTCTATGGCTACACCTTC. The chain joins TRBV12-3 or TRBV12-4 to TRBJ1-2, with a possible D match to TRBD1 (6 bases). There are 13 residues in the CDR3. The V gene lost 4 bases and the J gene lost 4 bases, with 10 bases spanning the gap.

V gene TRBV20-1 combines with J gene TRBJ1-6; D is unresolved. This CDR3 has 12 amino acids. The germline V and J ends were trimmed by 5 bases and 14 bases, with 16 bases remaining between them. Per the germline V gene, CDR1 is DFQATT and CDR2 is SNEGSKA (reference sequence). CDR3 nucleotides: TGCAGTGCTCCTGACGGAAAGTATTCCCTCCACTTT. Its protein is CSAPDGKYSLHF.

The sample holds a few counts of this clonotype. The CDR3 end shows no conserved phenylalanine or tryptophan, and so a read error is likely. This rearrangement joins TRBV9 to TRBJ1-6; 7 nucleotides align to TRBD1. Germline values: CDR1 SGDLS, CDR2 YYNGEE. The ends lost 3 bases at V and 7 bases at J; junction bases unmatched: 4. The CDR3 is 14 amino acids. The CDR3 nucleotides read TGTGCCAGCAGCGCCGGGACAGTCAATTCACCCCTCCACCTT. This gives the protein CASSAGTVNSPLHL.

J is TRBJ1-1 and V is TRBV14; D is undetermined. Per the germline V gene, CDR1 is SGHDN and CDR2 is FVKESK. The CDR3 extends over 19 amino acids. Trimming took 0 bases from V and 0 from J, leaving 20 bases between them. As DNA, the CDR3 is TGTGCCAGCAGCCAAGATTGGGCAGGAGCTATACTCATGAACACTGAAGCTTTCTTT. This translates into CASSQDWAGAILMNTEAFF. The full variable domain, with the rest looked up from reference TRBV14 and TRBJ1-1, is EAGVTQFPSHSVIEKGQTVTLRCDPISGHDNLYWYRRVMGKEIKFLLHFVKESKQDESGMPNNRFLAERTGGTYSTLKVQPAELEDSGVYFCASSQDWAGAILMNTEAFFGQGTRLTVV.

The chain has TRBV7-2 and TRBJ2-3; a weak D match, TRBD2 (6 bases). Germline V gene lookup returns CDR1 SGHTA and CDR2 FQGNSA. Trimming cost V 0 bases and J 4 bases, with 17 bases left between them. CDR3 size: 17 residues. The CDR3 sequence is CASSLAPPSANPDTQYF. The CDR3 nucleotides read TGTGCCAGCAGCTTAGCTCCCCCTAGCGCCAACCCAGATACGCAGTATTTT.

This clonotype was detected only a few times. The chain couples TRBV19 to TRBJ2-1; TRBD2 matches at 7 bases. Trimming took 5 bases from V and 4 from J; bases not matched to a gene: 5. CDR1 and CDR2 from the germline V gene are LNHDA and SQIVND (reference sequence). CDR3 length: 14 residues. CDR3 protein: CASSAGEGYNEQFF. The CDR3 DNA follows: TGTGCCAGTAGTGCGGGAGAAGGATACAATGAGCAGTTCTTC.

The genes are TRBV19 and TRBJ2-7, with D perhaps matching TRBD1 (6 bases). This CDR3 spans 14 amino acids. In germline, CDR1 is LNHDA, CDR2 SQIVND (reference sequence). The germline V and J ends were trimmed by 4 bases and 7 bases, with 17 bases remaining between them. The CDR3 is CASSTSPGHGEQYF. The CDR3 DNA follows: TGTGCCAGTAGTACCTCCCCGGGACACGGAGAGCAGTACTTC.

CDR3 sequence (DNA): TGCAGCGTTGGGGGTGGGACTTTGAACACTGAAGCTTTCTTT. This codes for CSVGGGTLNTEAFF. V and J are TRBV29-1 and TRBJ1-1; possibly TRBD1 for D (5 bases). This CDR3 has 14 residues. With 4 bases removed from V and 0 bases from J, the gap between germline ends came to 12 bases. Germline V gene data show CDR1 as SQVTM and CDR2 as ANQGSEA.

V gene TRBV5-1 combines with J gene TRBJ2-7, with D perhaps matching TRBD1 (6 bases). With 2 bases removed from V and 4 bases from J, the gap between germline ends came to 13 bases. In germline, CDR1 is SGHRS, CDR2 YFSETQ. This CDR3 spans 14 amino acids. The CDR3 DNA is TGCGCCAGCAGCTTCCTGGACAGTGTATACGAGCAGTACTTC. Its protein product is CASSFLDSVYEQYF. The variable domain in full, with the rest retrieved from reference TRBV5-1 and TRBJ2-7, is KAGVTQTPRYLIKTRGQQVTLSCSPISGHRSVSWYQQTPGQGLQFLFEYFSETQRNKGNFPGRFSGRQFSNSRSEMNVSTLELGDSALYLCASSFLDSVYEQYFGPGTRLTVT.

This clonotype appeared a few times. The genes are TRBV12-3 or TRBV12-4 and TRBJ1-3; 7 bases are shared with TRBD1. The ends lost 6 bases at V and 2 bases at J; junction bases unmatched: 13. The CDR3 sequence is 17 residues long. The CDR3 here is CASSSSLTGKTGNTIYF. CDR3 bases: TGTGCCAGCAGCTCCTCCTTGACAGGGAAAACTGGAAACACCATATATTTT.

The table lists this clonotype with a few counts. The junction and the germline gene differ at one end; a read error may be behind it. The V call is TRBV6-1, the J call TRBJ2-5; D may correspond to TRBD1 or TRBD2 (5 bases each). The CDR3 loop spans 12 amino acids. Per germline, CDR1 MNHNS and CDR2 SASEGT. The CDR3 is CASSLNRDAGFF. In DNA form, the CDR3 reads TGTGCCAGCAGCCTTAACCGGGACGCTGGGTTCTTC.

The chain is built from TRBV10-3 and TRBJ2-5; 11 nucleotides line up with TRBD1. Germline values: CDR1 ENHRY, CDR2 SYGVKD. The CDR3 is made up of 14 amino acids. V was pared by 6 bases and J by 11 bases, with 11 bases of the junction left unmatched. CDR3 loop: CAIRGDRGSWEQYF. As DNA, the CDR3 is TGTGCCATCAGGGGGGACAGGGGGTCATGGGAGCAGTACTTC.